This TCR beta chain stems from a study of PD-1 blockade in mismatch repair-deficient tumors. Study-wide results and caveats: After pembrolizumab, tumor-resident clones rose rapidly, then generally contracted before radiologic responses.

The data were produced by immunoSEQ multiplex PCR, yet TCRdb's version contains in-frame clones alone and is incomplete. The table has under 95,000 clones, about 84% seen once; the top ten hold roughly 2.6%. About this clone itself: Its antigen remains unidentified.

V was cut by 2 bases and J by 4 bases, with 15 bases left in between. In germline, CDR1 is SGHDT, CDR2 YYEEEE. The CDR3 sequence is 16 residues long. The clonotype comes from an adult with mismatch repair-deficient cancer. The sequences come from peripheral blood, collected 12 weeks after starting pembrolizumab. The V and J genes are TRBV5-6 and TRBJ2-2; D ambiguous. CDR3 sequence: CASSLLPRGSTGELFF. The CDR3 nucleotides read TGTGCCAGCAGCTTACTTCCGCGAGGCAGCACCGGGGAGCTGTTTTTT.